Listed below are T cell receptor beta chains from one sample, sequenced in a study of T cells and Merkel cell carcinoma outcomes. Clones were read by immunoSEQ multiplex PCR, and TCRdb kept only the in-frame ones, dropping some. This table holds some 19,000 clones, approximately 80% found once. Sequenced sample: tumor tissue from Merkel cell carcinoma. The source is a human donor with Merkel cell carcinoma. CDR3s include the opening cysteine and the closing phenylalanine or tryptophan. The order of the fields is D gene, CDR3 length, J gene, clone size, V gene, CDR3 protein, CDR3 DNA. A D gene is named only where the DNA matches it firmly. Rows may omit the clone size; those that give it use once, few, many or a size class.

d_call: .
cdr3_length: 13
j_call: TRBJ1-1
clone_size: .
v_call: TRBV11-2
cdr3_aa: CASSLDRQHEAFF
cdr3_nt: TGTGCCAGCAGCTTAGATCGTCAGCACGAAGCTTTCTTT

d_call: .
cdr3_length: 13
j_call: TRBJ2-7
clone_size: once
v_call: TRBV9
cdr3_aa: CASSRGPSYEQYF
cdr3_nt: TGTGCCAGCAGTCGGGGGCCATCCTACGAGCAGTACTTC

d_call: .
cdr3_length: 14
j_call: TRBJ2-2
clone_size: few
v_call: TRBV5-1
cdr3_aa: CASTLGGNTGELFF
cdr3_nt: TGCGCCAGCACCTTGGGGGGTAACACCGGGGAGCTGTTTTTT

d_call: .
cdr3_length: 13
j_call: TRBJ2-7
clone_size: .
v_call: TRBV2
cdr3_aa: CASSEEAAYEQYF
cdr3_nt: TGTGCCAGCAGTGAGGAGGCAGCCTACGAGCAGTACTTC

d_call: .
cdr3_length: 15
j_call: TRBJ1-5
clone_size: .
v_call: TRBV28
cdr3_aa: CASISLRYSNQPQHF
cdr3_nt: TGTGCCAGCATCTCCCTACGGTATAGCAATCAGCCCCAGCATTTT

d_call: .
cdr3_length: 15
j_call: TRBJ2-2
clone_size: .
v_call: TRBV7-3
cdr3_aa: CASSLGAGLPGELFF
cdr3_nt: TGTGCCAGCAGCTTGGGCGCAGGTTTGCCCGGGGAGCTGTTTTTT

d_call: .
cdr3_length: 11
j_call: TRBJ2-1
clone_size: few
v_call: TRBV11-2
cdr3_aa: CASSPVNEQFF
cdr3_nt: TGTGCCAGCAGCCCCGTCAATGAGCAGTTCTTC

d_call: .
cdr3_length: 15
j_call: TRBJ2-6
clone_size: .
v_call: TRBV5-5
cdr3_aa: CASSLWGAGANVLTF
cdr3_nt: TGTGCCAGCAGCTTGTGGGGGGCTGGGGCCAACGTCCTGACTTTC

d_call: .
cdr3_length: 14
j_call: TRBJ1-2
clone_size: .
v_call: TRBV7-9
cdr3_aa: CASSLAHPGGGYTF
cdr3_nt: TGTGCCAGCAGCTTAGCGCACCCGGGCGGAGGCTACACCTTC

d_call: .
cdr3_length: 13
j_call: TRBJ1-1
clone_size: once
v_call: TRBV5-1
cdr3_aa: CASSLGGGTEAFF
cdr3_nt: TGCGCCAGCAGCTTGGGGGGAGGTACTGAAGCTTTCTTT

d_call: .
cdr3_length: 15
j_call: TRBJ1-1
clone_size: .
v_call: TRBV11-2
cdr3_aa: CASSLSGVGKAEAFF
cdr3_nt: TGTGCCAGCAGCTTATCGGGAGTAGGGAAGGCTGAAGCTTTCTTT

d_call: TRBD1
cdr3_length: 13
j_call: TRBJ1-1
clone_size: .
v_call: TRBV5-4
cdr3_aa: CASSLDRAPEAFF
cdr3_nt: TGTGCCAGCAGCCTGGACAGGGCCCCTGAAGCTTTCTTT

d_call: .
cdr3_length: 13
j_call: TRBJ2-1
clone_size: .
v_call: TRBV5-3
cdr3_aa: CASSTGRYNEQFF
cdr3_nt: TGTGCCAGCTCTACAGGTCGGTACAATGAGCAGTTCTTC

d_call: TRBD2
cdr3_length: 15
j_call: TRBJ2-2
clone_size: .
v_call: TRBV2
cdr3_aa: CASSVAGANTGELFF
cdr3_nt: TGTGCCAGCAGTGTGGCGGGGGCGAACACCGGGGAGCTGTTTTTT

d_call: TRBD2
cdr3_length: 18
j_call: TRBJ2-3
clone_size: .
v_call: TRBV5-4
cdr3_aa: CASSVGLARERSTDTQYF
cdr3_nt: TGTGCCAGCAGCGTCGGACTAGCGCGCGAGCGTAGCACAGATACGCAGTATTTT

d_call: TRBD2
cdr3_length: 15
j_call: TRBJ2-1
clone_size: few
v_call: TRBV15
cdr3_aa: CATGPSGRIDNEQFF
cdr3_nt: TGTGCCACCGGACCTAGCGGGAGGATTGACAATGAGCAGTTCTTC